This T cell receptor (beta chain) was identified during a study of blood T cells in healthy people across ages. In this sample, this clonotype turned up a few times. What it recognizes is unknown. Together with a sample-barcoded 5' primer, a J-beta primer mix was included in a second PCR lasting about 7 to 12 cycles. Unique molecular identifiers of 12 random nucleotides labeled each cDNA. In TCRdb, the 5' RACE reads were re-called with MiXCR into one record per CDR3 protein. This table holds around 1,500,000 distinct CDR3 sequences, 40% to 50% found once. The study recruited healthy Caucasian donors from Russia who were aged about 6 to 95. Per sample, at least 5.5 micrograms of total RNA were extracted. Germline lookup yields CDR1 DFQATT and CDR2 SNEGSKA (reference sequence). The CDR3 loop spans 14 amino acids. With V trimmed by 5 bases and J by 5 bases, 9 bases remained unmatched. Study-wide points: Donors of long life had a larger count of naive CD4+ cells and greater diversity than aged donors.

The rearrangement joins TRBV20-1 to TRBJ2-3; 8 positions agree with TRBD1. The sample consisted of blood. The sequence came from a woman younger than 30 in good health. CDR3 bases: TGCAGTGCTGGGGCCGGACAGGGTAAAGATACGCAGTATTTT. Amino acids: CSAGAGQGKDTQYF.